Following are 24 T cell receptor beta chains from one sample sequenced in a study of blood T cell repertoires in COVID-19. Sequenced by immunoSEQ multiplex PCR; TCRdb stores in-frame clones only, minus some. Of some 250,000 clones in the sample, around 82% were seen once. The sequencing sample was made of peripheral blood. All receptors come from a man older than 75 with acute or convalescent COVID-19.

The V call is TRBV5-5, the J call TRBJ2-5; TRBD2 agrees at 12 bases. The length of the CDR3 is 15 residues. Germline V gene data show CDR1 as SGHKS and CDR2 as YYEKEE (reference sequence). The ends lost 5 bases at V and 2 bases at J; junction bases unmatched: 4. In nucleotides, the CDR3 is TGTGCCAGCAGTCGACTAGCGGGGGAGCAAGAGACCCAGTACTTC. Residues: CASSRLAGEQETQYF.

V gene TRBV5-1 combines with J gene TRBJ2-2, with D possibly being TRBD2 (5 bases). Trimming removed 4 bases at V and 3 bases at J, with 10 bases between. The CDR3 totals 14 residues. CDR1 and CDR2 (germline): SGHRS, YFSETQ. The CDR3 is CASSGGPHTGELFF. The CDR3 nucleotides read TGCGCCAGCAGCGGCGGGCCCCACACCGGGGAGCTGTTTTTT.

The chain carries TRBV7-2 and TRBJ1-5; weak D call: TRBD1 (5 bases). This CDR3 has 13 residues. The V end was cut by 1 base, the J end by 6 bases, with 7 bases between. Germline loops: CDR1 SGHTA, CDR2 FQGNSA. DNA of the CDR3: TGTGCCAGCAGCTTAGACAGGCTTCAGCCCCAGCATTTT. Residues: CASSLDRLQPQHF.

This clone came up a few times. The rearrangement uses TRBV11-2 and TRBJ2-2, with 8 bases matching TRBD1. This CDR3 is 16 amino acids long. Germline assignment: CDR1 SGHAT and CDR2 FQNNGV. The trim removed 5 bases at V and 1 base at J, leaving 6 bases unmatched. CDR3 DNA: TGTGCCAGCAGCATACTGGGACAGGTGAACACCGGGGAGCTGTTTTTT. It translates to CASSILGQVNTGELFF.

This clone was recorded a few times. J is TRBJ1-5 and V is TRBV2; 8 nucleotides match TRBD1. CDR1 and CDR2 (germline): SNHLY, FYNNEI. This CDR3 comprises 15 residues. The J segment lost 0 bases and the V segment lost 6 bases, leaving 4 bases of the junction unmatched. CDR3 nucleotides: TGTGCCAGCAGGGTGACAGGGGATAGCAATCAGCCCCAGCATTTT. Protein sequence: CASRVTGDSNQPQHF.

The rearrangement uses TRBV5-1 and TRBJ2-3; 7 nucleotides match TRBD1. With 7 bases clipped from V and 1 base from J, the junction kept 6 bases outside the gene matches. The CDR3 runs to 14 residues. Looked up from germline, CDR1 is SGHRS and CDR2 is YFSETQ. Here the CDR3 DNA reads TGCGCCAGCGGCAGGGACAGCGGCACAGATACGCAGTATTTT. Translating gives CASGRDSGTDTQYF.

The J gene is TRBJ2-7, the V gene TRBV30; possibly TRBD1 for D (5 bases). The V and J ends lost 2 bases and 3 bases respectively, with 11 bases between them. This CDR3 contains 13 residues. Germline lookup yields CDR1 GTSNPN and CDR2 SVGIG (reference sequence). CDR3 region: CAWSKQVFYEQYF. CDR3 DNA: TGTGCCTGGAGTAAACAGGTTTTCTACGAGCAGTACTTC.

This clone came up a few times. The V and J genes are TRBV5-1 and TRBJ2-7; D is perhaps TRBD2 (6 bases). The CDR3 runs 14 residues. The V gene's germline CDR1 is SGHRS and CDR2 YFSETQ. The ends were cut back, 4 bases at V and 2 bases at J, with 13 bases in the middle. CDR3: CASSVGTDTYEQYF. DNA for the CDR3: TGCGCCAGCAGCGTCGGGACTGACACCTACGAGCAGTACTTC.

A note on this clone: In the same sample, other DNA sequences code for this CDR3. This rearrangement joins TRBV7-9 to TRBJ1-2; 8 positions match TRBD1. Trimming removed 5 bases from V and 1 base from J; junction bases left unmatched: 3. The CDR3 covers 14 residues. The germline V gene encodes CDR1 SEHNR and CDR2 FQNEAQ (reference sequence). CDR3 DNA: TGTGCCAGCAGCCTCGGACAGGGTAACTATGGCTACACCTTC. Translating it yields CASSLGQGNYGYTF.

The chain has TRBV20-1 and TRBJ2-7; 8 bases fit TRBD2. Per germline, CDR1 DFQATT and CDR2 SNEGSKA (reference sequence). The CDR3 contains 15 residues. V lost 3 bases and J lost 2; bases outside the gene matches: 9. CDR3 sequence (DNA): TGCAGTGCTAGTCGTCTGGCGGGGGGAGCCTACGAGCAGTACTTC. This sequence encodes CSASRLAGGAYEQYF.

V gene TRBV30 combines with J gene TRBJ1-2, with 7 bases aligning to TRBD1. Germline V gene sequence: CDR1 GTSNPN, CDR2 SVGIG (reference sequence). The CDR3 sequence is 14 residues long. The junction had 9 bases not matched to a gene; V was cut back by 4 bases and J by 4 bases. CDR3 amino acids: CAWINPRDSYGYTF. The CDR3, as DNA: TGTGCCTGGATCAACCCCCGGGACAGCTATGGCTACACCTTC.

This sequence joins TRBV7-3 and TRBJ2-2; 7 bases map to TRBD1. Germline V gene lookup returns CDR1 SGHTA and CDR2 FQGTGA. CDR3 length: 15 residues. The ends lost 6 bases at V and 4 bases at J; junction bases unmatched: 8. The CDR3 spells CASRLDRALTGELFF. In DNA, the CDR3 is TGTGCCAGCAGACTTGACAGGGCCCTCACCGGGGAGCTGTTTTTT. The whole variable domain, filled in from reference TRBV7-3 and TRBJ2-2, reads GAGVSQTPSNKVTEKGKYVELRCDPISGHTALYWYRQSLGQGPEFLIYFQGTGAADDSGLPNDRFFAVRPEGSVSTLKIQRTERGDSAVYLCASRLDRALTGELFFGEGSRLTVL.

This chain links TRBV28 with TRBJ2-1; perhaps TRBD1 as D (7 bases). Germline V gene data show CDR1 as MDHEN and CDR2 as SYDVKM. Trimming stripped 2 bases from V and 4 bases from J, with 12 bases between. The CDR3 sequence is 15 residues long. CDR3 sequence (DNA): TGTGCCAGCAGTTTAACGGCAGGGGGGTACAATGAGCAGTTCTTC. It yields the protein CASSLTAGGYNEQFF.

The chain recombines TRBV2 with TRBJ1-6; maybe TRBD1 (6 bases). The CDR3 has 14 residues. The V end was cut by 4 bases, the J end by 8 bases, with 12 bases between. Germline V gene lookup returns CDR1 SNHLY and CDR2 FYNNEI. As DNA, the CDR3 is TGTGCCAGCAGTGCACTCCCAGGGGATTCACCCCTCCACTTT. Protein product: CASSALPGDSPLHF.

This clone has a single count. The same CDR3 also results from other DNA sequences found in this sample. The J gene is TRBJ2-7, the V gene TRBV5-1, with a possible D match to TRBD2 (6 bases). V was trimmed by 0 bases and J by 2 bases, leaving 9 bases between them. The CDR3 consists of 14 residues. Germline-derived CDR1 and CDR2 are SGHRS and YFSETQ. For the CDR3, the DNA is TGCGCCAGCAGCTTGGGTGGAGGGACCTACGAGCAGTACTTC. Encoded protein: CASSLGGGTYEQYF.

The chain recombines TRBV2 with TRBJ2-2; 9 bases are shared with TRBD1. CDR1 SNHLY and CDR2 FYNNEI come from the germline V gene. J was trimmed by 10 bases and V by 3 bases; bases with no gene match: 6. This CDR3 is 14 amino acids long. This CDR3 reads CASSEGQGEVELFF. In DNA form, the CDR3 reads TGTGCCAGCAGTGAGGGACAGGGCGAGGTGGAGCTGTTTTTT.

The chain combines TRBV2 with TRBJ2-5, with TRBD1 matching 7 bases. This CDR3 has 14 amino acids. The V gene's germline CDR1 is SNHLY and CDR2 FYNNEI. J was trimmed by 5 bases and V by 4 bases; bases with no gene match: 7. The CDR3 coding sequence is TGTGCCAGCAGTGTAAGGGGACAGAGGGAGACCCAGTACTTC. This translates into CASSVRGQRETQYF.

CDR3 DNA: TGTGCCAGCTCCGGGGTTATACGCACTGAAGCTTTCTTT. This encodes CASSGVIRTEAFF. The V gene is TRBV6-6, the J gene TRBJ1-1; no definite D call. V was shortened by 8 bases and J by 4 bases, with 14 bases between the two germline ends. In germline, CDR1 is MNHNY, CDR2 SVGAGI (reference sequence). The CDR3 loop spans 13 amino acids.

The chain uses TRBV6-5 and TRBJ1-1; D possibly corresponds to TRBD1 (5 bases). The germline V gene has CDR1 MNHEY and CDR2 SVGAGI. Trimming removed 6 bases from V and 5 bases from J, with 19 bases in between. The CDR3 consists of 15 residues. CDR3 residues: CASSLRPGGGTEAFF. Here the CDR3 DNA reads TGTGCCAGCAGCCTCCGTCCGGGGGGAGGGACTGAAGCTTTCTTT.

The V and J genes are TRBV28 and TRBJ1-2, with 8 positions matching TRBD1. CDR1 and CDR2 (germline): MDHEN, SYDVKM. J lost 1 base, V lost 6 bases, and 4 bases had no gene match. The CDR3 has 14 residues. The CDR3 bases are TGTGCCAGCAGACGGACAGGGAATAACTATGGCTACACCTTC. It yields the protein CASRRTGNNYGYTF.

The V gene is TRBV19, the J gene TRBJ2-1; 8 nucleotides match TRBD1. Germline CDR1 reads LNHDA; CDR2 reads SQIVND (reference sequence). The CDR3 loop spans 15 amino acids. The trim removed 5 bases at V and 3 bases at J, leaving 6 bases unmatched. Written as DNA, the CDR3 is TGTGCCAGTAGTCCCCAGGGGACAGGCTACAATGAGCAGTTCTTC. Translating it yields CASSPQGTGYNEQFF.

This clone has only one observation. This CDR3 reads CASSLTGGLEAFF. CDR3 in DNA: TGTGCCAGCAGCCTCACAGGGGGCCTTGAAGCTTTCTTT. The J gene is TRBJ1-1, the V gene TRBV11-1; 9 bases agree with TRBD1. The CDR3 length is 13 residues. V gave up 5 bases and J gave up 7 bases; unmatched junction bases: 5. Germline lookup yields CDR1 SGHAT and CDR2 FQDESV (reference sequence). The complete variable domain, with remaining parts taken from reference TRBV11-1 and TRBJ1-1, reads EAEVAQSPRYKITEKSQAVAFWCDPISGHATLYWYRQILGQGPELLVQFQDESVVDDSQLPKDRFSAERLKGVDSTLKIQPAELGDSAMYLCASSLTGGLEAFFGQGTRLTVV.

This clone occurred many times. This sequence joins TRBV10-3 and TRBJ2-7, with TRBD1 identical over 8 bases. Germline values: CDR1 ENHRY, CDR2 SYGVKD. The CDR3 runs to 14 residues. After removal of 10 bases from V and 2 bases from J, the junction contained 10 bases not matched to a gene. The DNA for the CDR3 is TGTGCCACTAACCGGGACAGGACAACCTACGAGCAGTACTTC. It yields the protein CATNRDRTTYEQYF.

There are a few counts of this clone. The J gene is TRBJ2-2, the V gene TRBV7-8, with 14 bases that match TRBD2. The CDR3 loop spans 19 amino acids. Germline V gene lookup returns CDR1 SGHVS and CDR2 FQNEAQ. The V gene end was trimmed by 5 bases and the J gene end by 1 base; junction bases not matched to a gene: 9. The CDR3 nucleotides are TGTGCCAGCAGCGAGTGGGGACTAGCGGGAGCCCTGAACACCGGGGAGCTGTTTTTT. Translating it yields CASSEWGLAGALNTGELFF.